This T cell receptor (beta chain) was identified in a study of regulatory T cells in long-lasting Graves disease. Whole-study findings and limits: Persistent Graves' patients showed less TCR diversity than newly diagnosed ones.

To make TCR beta libraries, researchers used iRepertoire HTBI primers and Arm-PCR of CDR3 regions. Original methodology: Throughout the samples, researchers identified about 56 TRBV and approximately 15 TRBJ segments. TCRdb passed the multiplex PCR reads through MiXCR, listing each CDR3 protein once. The V and J calls and clone size are TCRdb's, not the authors'. This sample yields fewer than 450,000 distinct CDR3 sequences, of which about 15% are seen a single time; approximately 7.6% belongs to the top ten. Trimming removed 3 bases from V and 2 bases from J; junction bases left unmatched: 7. The CDR3 has 15 amino acids. Germline CDR1 reads SGDLS; CDR2 reads YYNGEE. Time point of the sample: newly diagnosed GD, antithyroid drugs for less than 3 months. RNA isolated from PBMCs was used to make the TCR library. This clonotype has more than one count but fewer than ten. The antigen is undetermined. These data were likewise used in another study, on T cells in Graves' hyperthyroidism and ophthalmopathy. That study adds: A first-round RT-PCR of the TCR CDR3 used the HTBI primer set. In the blood, most expanded thyroid clonotypes above 0.001 appeared as well.

This TCR was recovered from a woman aged 40 to 49 with Graves disease. This material consisted of peripheral blood mononuclear cells (PBMCs), taken at new diagnosis, from a patient treated with antithyroid drugs. This chain links TRBV9 with TRBJ2-5; TRBD1 aligns across 7 bases. CDR3 in amino acids: CASSGHRDRQETQYF. CDR3 DNA: TGTGCCAGCAGCGGCCACCGGGACAGACAAGAGACCCAGTACTTC.